These T cell receptor beta chains were read from a single sample in a study of T cells in Graves' hyperthyroidism and ophthalmopathy. One entry per CDR3 protein results from TCRdb running MiXCR on the multiplex PCR reads. There are 530,000 or so distinct CDR3 sequences in the sample; approximately 25% occur only once, and around 10% lies in the top ten. The sequenced sample was blood. These TCRs come from a woman younger than 45 with Graves' ophthalmopathy. The CDR3 runs from the conserved cysteine through the conserved F or W. D genes are given only for firm matches. Clone sizes are given selectively: once, few, many, or a class where the clone is expanded.

>-|TRBV3-1|TRBJ1-1|-
CASSQMGSRKAFF
TGTGCCAGCAGCCAGATGGGGAGTCGAAAAGCTTTCTTT
>-|TRBV3-1|TRBJ2-2|-
CASSQGAPAGAHTGELFF
TGTGCCAGCAGCCAAGGGGCTCCCGCAGGGGCCCACACCGGGGAGCTGTTTTTT
>-|TRBV12-3/TRBV12-4|TRBJ2-7|-
CASSKGSYEQYF
TGTGCCAGCAGTAAGGGCTCCTACGAGCAGTACTTC
>few|TRBV4-2|TRBJ2-5|-
CANSQSGEGTQYF
TGTGCCAACAGCCAATCAGGGGAGGGGACCCAGTACTTC
>few|TRBV11-1|TRBJ1-2|-
CASSQINYGYTF
TGTGCCAGCAGCCAAATAAACTATGGCTACACCTTC
>-|TRBV29-1|TRBJ1-1|-
CSVTGRGTEAFF
TGCAGCGTTACGGGCCGGGGCACTGAAGCTTTCTTT
>-|TRBV12-3/TRBV12-4|TRBJ2-5|TRBD2
CATSGRAGGETQYF
TGTGCCACCTCTGGCAGGGCGGGGGGAGAGACCCAGTACTTC
>many|TRBV29-1|TRBJ2-7|TRBD1
CSVRDRSPYEQYF
TGCAGCGTTAGGGACAGGAGCCCCTACGAGCAGTACTTC
>-|TRBV11-2|TRBJ2-5|TRBD2
CASSLSWGGGTETQYF
TGTGCCAGCAGCTTATCGTGGGGCGGGGGTACGGAGACCCAGTACTTC
>many|TRBV7-9|TRBJ2-7|-
CASTFGGSPYEQYF
TGTGCCAGCACTTTTGGCGGCTCCCCCTACGAGCAGTACTTC
>-|TRBV28|TRBJ1-5|TRBD1
CASSSGQGGAWFNQPQHF
TGTGCCAGCAGTTCCGGGCAGGGGGGAGCCTGGTTTAATCAGCCCCAGCATTTT
>-|TRBV28|TRBJ1-2|-
CASSLSVAGYGYTF
TGTGCCAGCAGTTTATCGGTCGCCGGTTATGGCTACACCTTC
>many|TRBV7-9|TRBJ2-7|-
CASSSGPGYEQYF
TGTGCCAGCAGCTCAGGTCCGGGCTACGAGCAGTACTTC
>-|TRBV6-5|TRBJ1-1|-
CASSYIRGSTEAFF
TGTGCCAGCAGTTATATCCGGGGATCCACTGAAGCTTTCTTT
>-|TRBV29-1|TRBJ2-7|TRBD1
CSGWDRGSYEQYF
TGCAGCGGATGGGACAGGGGTTCCTACGAGCAGTACTTC
>-|TRBV6-2/TRBV6-3|TRBJ1-5|TRBD1
CASSGDRLNQPQHF
TGTGCCAGCAGTGGGGACAGGTTGAATCAGCCCCAGCATTTT
>few|TRBV11-2|TRBJ1-2|-
CASSFSIWGGASEGYTF
TGTGCCAGCAGCTTTAGTATTTGGGGGGGGGCGTCGGAAGGCTACACCTTC
>-|TRBV6-1|TRBJ2-7|TRBD1
CASTVGQGARYEQYF
TGTGCCAGCACCGTCGGACAGGGGGCTCGGTACGAGCAGTACTTC
>many|TRBV6-5|TRBJ2-7|TRBD1
CASSYADRAYEQYF
TGTGCCAGCAGTTACGCGGACAGGGCCTACGAGCAGTACTTC
>once|TRBV28|TRBJ1-3|-
CASSLEVWSSGNTIYF
TGTGCCAGCAGTTTAGAGGTTTGGAGCTCTGGAAACACCATATATTTT
>few|TRBV7-8|TRBJ2-2|TRBD2
CASSYSTSGNGELFF
TGTGCCAGCAGTTATTCTACTAGCGGGAACGGGGAGCTGTTTTTT
>once|TRBV30|TRBJ1-1|TRBD1
CAWRETGEAFF
TGTGCCTGGAGGGAGACAGGGGAAGCTTTCTTT
>once|TRBV27|TRBJ1-5|-
CASSFEGRGHQPQHF
TGTGCCAGCAGTTTTGAGGGTAGAGGTCATCAGCCCCAGCATTTT
>few|TRBV6-5|TRBJ2-2|TRBD2
CASSYSAGVSTGELFF
TGTGCCAGCAGTTACTCGGCGGGAGTTAGCACCGGGGAGCTGTTTTTT
>many|TRBV11-2|TRBJ2-3|-
CASSLVQSTDTQYF
TGTGCCAGCAGCTTAGTACAGAGCACAGATACGCAGTATTTT
>few|TRBV6-5|TRBJ2-2|TRBD2
CASSYAGGAGELFF
TGTGCCAGCAGTTACGCGGGGGGGGCCGGGGAGCTGTTTTTT
>-|TRBV20-1|TRBJ1-2|-
CSAQKRQATNYGYTF
TGCAGTGCCCAGAAGCGGCAGGCTACTAACTATGGCTACACCTTC
>many|TRBV7-3|TRBJ2-4|TRBD2
CASSVVGGQDIQYF
TGTGCCAGCAGCGTAGTGGGAGGGCAGGACATTCAGTACTTC
>many|TRBV28|TRBJ2-7|-
CASSRNRQADSYEQYF
TGTGCCAGCAGCCGAAATCGCCAGGCAGATTCCTACGAGCAGTACTTC